This T cell receptor beta chain was found in a study of Ad26.COV2.S vaccination and SARS-CoV-2 variants. Study conclusions and caveats: Vaccine recipients surpassed placebo recipients in spike-specific TCR breadth.

Treatment specified: around 19 received Ad26.COV2.S at low or high dose, single or two shots; roughly five received placebo; per-sample allocation not given. Sampling happened 63 days after the first vaccine or placebo injection. The table came from immunoSEQ multiplex PCR; TCRdb's copy has only in-frame clones and leaves some out. The data contain about 370,000 clones, around 85% of them singletons. This clone was counted only a few times. Its matching antigen is unknown. Per the germline V gene, CDR1 is GTSNPN and CDR2 is SVGIG (reference sequence). V was shortened by 0 bases and J by 13 bases, with 19 bases between the two germline ends. The CDR3 is 15 residues long.

The gene calls are TRBV30 and TRBJ1-6, with D perhaps matching TRBD1 (6 bases). Sequencing used peripheral blood, obtained in a trial of Ad26.COV2.S vaccine versus placebo. The TCR sequence derives from a person between 18 and 65 years old who received the Ad26.COV2.S COVID-19 vaccine or a placebo. The CDR3 loop reads CAWSVPGQRTWPLHF. The CDR3 DNA sequence: TGTGCCTGGAGTGTACCAGGACAGCGGACATGGCCCCTCCACTTT.